The 27 T cell receptor beta chains below were found in one sample sequenced in a study of blood T cells in healthy people across ages. Primed by a sample-barcoded 5' primer and a J-beta primer mix, a second PCR proceeded for roughly 6 to 12 cycles. A single record per CDR3 protein comes from TCRdb applying MiXCR to the 5' RACE reads. The sample has over a million distinct CDR3 sequences, more than 35% seen once. The sequenced sample was blood. Receptor source: a woman aged 60-70 years in good health.

This clonotype was observed a few times. The V gene is TRBV12-3 or TRBV12-4, the J gene TRBJ2-1, with 9 bases that match TRBD1. The CDR3 loop spans 15 amino acids. The V segment lost 4 bases and the J segment 7 bases; nucleotides outside the gene matches: 8. In nucleotides, the CDR3 is TGTGCCAGCAGTTCCGCCGGGACAGGGCGGAATGAGCAGTTCTTC. Amino acid sequence: CASSSAGTGRNEQFF.

The V gene is TRBV2, the J gene TRBJ2-5; a possible D gene is TRBD1 (6 bases). The length of the CDR3 is 15 residues. Trimming stripped 10 bases from V and 5 bases from J, with 23 bases between. Germline loops: CDR1 SNHLY, CDR2 FYNNEI. CDR3 in amino acids: CATSQGRSGWETQYF. The CDR3 DNA follows: TGTGCCACCTCTCAGGGGAGATCCGGGTGGGAGACCCAGTACTTC.

This clonotype was recorded a few times. The rearrangement joins TRBV27 to TRBJ2-5; 11 bases map to TRBD2. The V gene's germline CDR1 is MNHEY and CDR2 SMNVEV (reference sequence). V gave up 6 bases and J gave up 4 bases; unmatched junction bases: 16. The CDR3 is 18 residues long. The CDR3 bases are TGTGCCAGCAGCCTCGAAGTCCCAACTAGCGGGAGACGAGAGACCCAGTACTTC. Protein: CASSLEVPTSGRRETQYF.

This clonotype was recorded a few times. J is TRBJ2-5 and V is TRBV4-1; D remains ambiguous. This CDR3 has 12 residues. V lost 5 bases, J lost 2 bases, and 6 bases lay in between. Per the germline V gene, CDR1 is MGHRA and CDR2 is YSYEKL. The CDR3 sequence: CASSNLQETQYF. The CDR3 region has the DNA TGCGCCAGCAGCAACCTTCAAGAGACCCAGTACTTC.

The V call is TRBV7-3, the J call TRBJ2-3; 8 nucleotides agree with TRBD2. Germline CDR1 SGHTA, CDR2 FQGTGA. The CDR3 consists of 15 residues. V lost 6 bases, J lost 1 base, and 6 bases stayed unmatched. The CDR3 sequence is CASRFSGSGTDTQYF. The CDR3 DNA reads TGTGCCAGCAGATTCAGCGGGAGCGGCACAGATACGCAGTATTTT.

V gene TRBV27 combines with J gene TRBJ2-5; either TRBD1 or TRBD2 may supply D (5 bases each). The J call may not be correct, given that the DNA end is closer to TRBJ2-7. The CDR3 is 15 residues long. CDR1 and CDR2 from the germline V gene are MNHEY and SMNVEV (reference sequence). The CDR3 DNA reads TGTGCCAGCAGTCCAACCGGGACGTATCGGGACGAGCAGTACTTC. It is translated as CASSPTGTYRDEQYF.

The V call is TRBV5-1, the J call TRBJ2-7, with 8 bases lining up with TRBD2. The CDR3 sequence is 16 residues long. The trim removed 2 bases at V and 7 bases at J, leaving 14 bases unmatched. From germline, CDR1 is SGHRS and CDR2 YFSETQ. The CDR3 sequence: CASSFIAGTSYNEQYF. The CDR3 DNA is TGCGCCAGCAGCTTTATAGCGGGAACCTCCTACAATGAGCAGTACTTC.

This clonotype was detected once. Germline and junction disagree at one end, which may indicate a read error. The rearrangement uses TRBV14 and TRBJ1-2, with 10 bases fitting TRBD1. The CDR3 spans 17 residues. The V gene's germline CDR1 is SGHDN and CDR2 FVKESK. CDR3 nucleotide sequence: TGTGCCAGCAGCCAAGGATGGGGACAGGGGCGCCGGGATGGCTGCACCTTC. It codes for CASSQGWGQGRRDGCTF.

The CDR3 sequence is CASSLGDRASSYEQYF. CDR3 nucleotide sequence: TGTGCCAGCAGTCTTGGGGACAGGGCCAGCTCCTACGAGCAGTACTTC. The rearrangement joins TRBV28 to TRBJ2-7, with 9 positions matching TRBD1. Germline lookup yields CDR1 MDHEN and CDR2 SYDVKM. CDR3 length equals 16 residues. Trimming removed 5 bases from V and 0 bases from J; junction bases left unmatched: 8.

This clonotype was counted a few times. The chain employs TRBV12-3 or TRBV12-4 and TRBJ2-7, with 7 bases that match TRBD2. The CDR3 consists of 15 residues. V shed 5 bases and J 4 bases; nucleotides not matched to a gene: 11. The CDR3 DNA reads TGTGCCAGCAGTAGGGAGGGAGGGCCACAATACGAGCAGTACTTC. Its translation is CASSREGGPQYEQYF.

This clonotype was observed many times. The CDR3 bases are TGTGCCAGCAGTTCACCAGGCTACGAGCAGTACTTC. It translates to CASSSPGYEQYF. The chain employs TRBV27 and TRBJ2-7; the D is unclear. With 4 bases removed from V and 3 bases from J, the gap between germline ends came to 7 bases. Germline assignment: CDR1 MNHEY and CDR2 SMNVEV (reference sequence). This CDR3 contains 12 residues.

This clonotype turned up a few times. The chain couples TRBV20-1 to TRBJ2-3, with 7 bases that match TRBD1. The CDR3 extends over 15 amino acids. V was pared by 2 bases and J by 4 bases, with 9 bases of the junction left unmatched. The germline V gene has CDR1 DFQATT and CDR2 SNEGSKA (reference sequence). DNA of the CDR3: TGCAGTGCTAGAAACTTAGACAGGGTTGCAGATACGCAGTATTTT. Its protein is CSARNLDRVADTQYF.

Only a few counts were recorded for this clonotype. V usage is TRBV10-3 and J usage is TRBJ2-7; TRBD1 matches at 9 bases. The CDR3 consists of 15 residues. Per the germline V gene, CDR1 is ENHRY and CDR2 is SYGVKD. The V gene end was trimmed by 6 bases and the J gene end by 2 bases; junction bases not matched to a gene: 8. DNA for the CDR3: TGTGCCATCAGCCTTGGACAGGGGATAACCTACGAGCAGTACTTC. The encoded protein is CAISLGQGITYEQYF.

The V and J genes are TRBV6-1 and TRBJ2-6, with unresolved D. The germline V and J ends were trimmed by 7 bases and 0 bases, with 19 bases remaining between them. The CDR3 runs 18 residues. CDR1 and CDR2 (germline): MNHNS, SASEGT. The DNA of the CDR3 is TGTGCCAGCACCTTTCGGGTGGCAGAACTCTCTGGGGCCAACGTCCTGACTTTC. Encoded protein: CASTFRVAELSGANVLTF.

Points on this clonotype: One end of the junction varies from germline; a read error may be responsible. The chain joins TRBV24-1 to TRBJ2-4; D not resolved. The J call could be wrong; TRBJ2-7 is a better fit for the DNA end. This CDR3 spans 13 amino acids. Germline CDR1 KGHDR, CDR2 SFDVKD. The CDR3 loop is CASSGRGSNEQYF. CDR3 nucleotides: TGTGCCTCCAGTGGGCGAGGTTCGAACGAGCAGTACTTC.

As regards this clonotype: This sequence may be a read error, since a much larger clone differs from it by one base. The rearrangement uses TRBV6-1 and TRBJ2-5, with D unresolved. Per the germline V gene, CDR1 is MNHNS and CDR2 is SASEGT. This CDR3 is built from 11 residues. V lost 6 bases and J lost 11, with 13 bases in between. CDR3 sequence (DNA): TGTGCCAGCAGAAGAGACAATGAGCAGTACTTC. Residues: CASRRDNEQYF.

V is TRBV12-3 or TRBV12-4 and J is TRBJ2-3, with D perhaps matching TRBD2 (6 bases). This CDR3 contains 17 residues. The V gene lost 5 bases and the J gene lost 13 bases, with 31 bases spanning the gap. The CDR3 sequence is CASSGISGRVGADAEYF. CDR3 coding DNA: TGTGCCAGCAGTGGGATTAGCGGCAGAGTGGGCGCAGATGCGGAGTATTTT.

Here the CDR3 DNA reads TGTGCCAGCAGCTACAGACAGGGGAGAGATACGCAGTATTTT. The encoded protein is CASSYRQGRDTQYF. This sequence joins TRBV13 and TRBJ2-3; 8 nucleotides agree with TRBD1. The CDR3 runs 14 residues. J lost 5 bases, V lost 4 bases, and 5 bases had no gene match. Germline-derived CDR1 and CDR2 are PRHDT and FYEKMQ (reference sequence).

The V call is TRBV13, the J call TRBJ2-1, with TRBD1 identical over 11 bases. The CDR3 contains 16 residues. Per the germline V gene, CDR1 is PRHDT and CDR2 is FYEKMQ (reference sequence). The trim removed 5 bases at V and 7 bases at J, leaving 10 bases unmatched. CDR3 sequence (DNA): TGTGCCAGCAGCAGAGAGGACAGGGGGCTCGGTAATGAGCAGTTCTTC. It translates to CASSREDRGLGNEQFF.

This clonotype showed up many times. The chain joins TRBV20-1 to TRBJ2-1; D is unresolved. V gave up 5 bases and J gave up 9 bases, with 14 bases separating them. The CDR3 runs to 12 residues. CDR1 is DFQATT, CDR2 SNEGSKA, per germline (reference sequence). The CDR3 protein is CSAGPLVGEQFF. In DNA form, the CDR3 reads TGCAGTGCTGGACCTTTAGTGGGTGAGCAGTTCTTC.

This clonotype was detected only a few times. The V and J genes are TRBV6-6 and TRBJ2-7; 9 bases line up with TRBD2. CDR3 length: 14 residues. The ends lost 2 bases at V and 5 bases at J; junction bases unmatched: 4. Germline loops: CDR1 MNHNY, CDR2 SVGAGI (reference sequence). The CDR3 DNA reads as TGTGCCAGCAGTTACCGCGGGAGGGAACACGAGCAGTACTTC. It translates to CASSYRGREHEQYF.

The CDR3 sequence: CSDTDTQYF. In DNA form, the CDR3 reads TGCAGCGACACAGATACGCAGTATTTT. V and J are TRBV29-1 and TRBJ2-3; D uncertain. The ends were cut back, 7 bases at V and 2 bases at J, with 1 base in the middle. The CDR3 runs 9 residues. Germline V gene data show CDR1 as SQVTM and CDR2 as ANQGSEA.

The rearrangement joins TRBV12-3 or TRBV12-4 to TRBJ2-1; 13 bases line up with TRBD2. This CDR3 is 18 amino acids long. The J segment lost 5 bases and the V segment lost 1 base, leaving 8 bases of the junction unmatched. CDR3 sequence reads: CASSLGAVGLAGDNEQFF. The CDR3, as DNA: TGTGCCAGCAGTTTAGGCGCGGTAGGACTAGCGGGAGACAATGAGCAGTTCTTC.

V gene TRBV27 combines with J gene TRBJ2-6; 9 bases are a match to TRBD1. The germline V gene has CDR1 MNHEY and CDR2 SMNVEV (reference sequence). The CDR3 contains 17 residues. V dropped 6 bases and J dropped 0; count of bases not matched to a gene: 6. CDR3 residues: CASSRQGVLSGANVLTF. DNA of the CDR3: TGTGCCAGCAGCCGACAGGGGGTACTCTCTGGGGCCAACGTCCTGACTTTC. The full variable domain, rest sourced from reference TRBV27 and TRBJ2-6, is EAQVTQNPRYLITVTGKKLTVTCSQNMNHEYMSWYRQDPGLGLRQIYYSMNVEVTDKGDVPEGYKVSRKEKRNFPLILESPSPNQTSLYFCASSRQGVLSGANVLTFGAGSRLTVL.

This rearrangement joins TRBV4-2 to TRBJ2-7; 9 bases are shared with TRBD2. The trim removed 0 bases at V and 7 bases at J, leaving 7 bases unmatched. The CDR3 consists of 15 residues. Germline assignment: CDR1 LGHNA and CDR2 YNFKEQ. CDR3: CASSQEAGGLGEQYF. CDR3 in DNA: TGTGCCAGCAGCCAAGAGGCGGGAGGGCTGGGGGAGCAGTACTTC.

This clonotype was seen ten or more times. The CDR3 DNA reads as TGTGCCAGCAATAGACTCTCTAGAGCTGAAGAGACCCAGTACTTC. Translating it yields CASNRLSRAEETQYF. The chain couples TRBV6-2 or TRBV6-3 to TRBJ2-5; D not resolved. The V end lost 7 bases, the J end lost 3 bases, and 18 bases lay between the germline ends. Germline V CDR1 and CDR2: MNHEY, SVGEGT. CDR3 length: 15 amino acids.

This CDR3 is CASSVGPRLETQYF. CDR3 nucleotides: TGTGCCAGCAGCGTGGGACCTAGACTAGAGACCCAGTACTTC. The chain recombines TRBV11-2 with TRBJ2-5; possibly TRBD1 or TRBD2 for D (5 bases each). The CDR3 has 14 amino acids. CDR1 is SGHAT and CDR2 is FQNNGV in the germline V gene. V shed 5 bases and J shed 4 bases, with 14 bases lying between them.